This TCR beta chain emerged from a study of early T cells in non-severe SARS-CoV-2 infection. At the level of the study: Investigators sequenced bulk RNA drawn from unsorted whole blood, and chains remained unpaired.

Attachment of unique molecular identifiers was made to individual cDNA molecules. One entry per CDR3 protein results from TCRdb running MiXCR on the 5' RACE reads. The table includes about 46,000 distinct CDR3 sequences, around 9.6% detected once. This clonotype was picked up many times. The antigen is not known. Study-level results: Matching with VDJdb favored anti-spike CD8 responses (missing private and CD4 specificities).

The CDR3 extends over 19 amino acids. CDR1 is SGHAT, CDR2 FQNNGV, per germline. The V and J ends lost 5 bases and 2 bases, in that order; junction bases with no gene match: 13. The specimen was whole blood, collected at baseline. This clonotype was sampled from an adult who was a healthcare worker with PCR-confirmed SARS-CoV-2 infection or an uninfected control (not recorded which). This chain connects TRBV11-2 to TRBJ2-3, with 13 bases fitting TRBD2. The CDR3 coding sequence is TGTGCCAGCAGCCGTACTCGACTAGCGGGGGGAACGTACACAGATACGCAGTATTTT. Translated: CASSRTRLAGGTYTDTQYF.